The TCR beta chain described here comes from a study of blood T cells in healthy people across ages. Using a J-beta primer mix together with a sample-barcoded 5' primer, a second PCR was run for about 7 to 12 cycles. MiXCR was run by TCRdb on the 5' RACE reads, yielding one entry per CDR3 protein. Altogether about 1.5 million distinct CDR3 sequences are present, roughly 43% being singletons, with the ten largest covering around 4%. This CDR3 has 16 residues. CDR1 is SGDLS, CDR2 YYNGEE, per germline. Trimming at V came to 4 bases and at J to 3 bases, leaving 9 bases not matched to a gene. The sequenced sample consisted of blood. V gene TRBV9 combines with J gene TRBJ2-3, with 9 bases aligning to TRBD1. The clonotype was recovered from a woman aged 18-30 years in good health. CDR3 DNA: TGTGCCAGCAGCCCTCACCGGGACAGGGTTACAGATACGCAGTATTTT. It translates to CASSPHRDRVTDTQYF.